The rows below give T cell receptor beta chains drawn from one sample of a study of control samples from healthy donors and cancer patients. Clones were sequenced by immunoSEQ multiplex PCR, and TCRdb holds only the in-frame ones, with some missing. This table holds over 150,000 clones, 94% found once. What was sequenced was blood. Receptors were obtained from a man aged 40-49 years in good health. Each CDR3 is given with its conserved first and last residue. Each record gives: clone size, J gene, D gene, V gene, CDR3 protein, CDR3 DNA. D genes are given only for firm matches. Part of the rows lack a size; the others show once, few, many or a class for expanded clones.

clone_size: -
j_call: TRBJ1-5
d_call: TRBD1
v_call: TRBV10-2
cdr3_aa: CASSGQGNQPQHF
cdr3_nt: TGCGCCAGCAGTGGACAGGGGAATCAGCCCCAGCATTTT

clone_size: -
j_call: TRBJ1-5
d_call: TRBD1
v_call: TRBV19
cdr3_aa: CASRFDRGPGQPQHF
cdr3_nt: TGTGCCAGTAGGTTTGACAGGGGGCCGGGTCAGCCCCAGCATTTT

clone_size: -
j_call: TRBJ1-4
d_call: TRBD1
v_call: TRBV30
cdr3_aa: CAWSTGTGNEKLFF
cdr3_nt: TGTGCCTGGAGCACCGGGACAGGCAATGAAAAACTGTTTTTT

clone_size: -
j_call: TRBJ1-6
d_call: -
v_call: TRBV10-3
cdr3_aa: CAISESVLRNSPLHF
cdr3_nt: TGTGCCATCAGTGAGTCTGTTCTGAGGAATTCACCCCTCCACTTT

clone_size: -
j_call: TRBJ2-3
d_call: TRBD2
v_call: TRBV10-2
cdr3_aa: CASSESKPGGGRVPDTQYF
cdr3_nt: TGCGCCAGCAGTGAGTCGAAGCCCGGGGGGGGCCGGGTTCCAGATACGCAGTATTTT

clone_size: -
j_call: TRBJ1-1
d_call: TRBD1
v_call: TRBV19
cdr3_aa: CASTVKGTGFTEAFF
cdr3_nt: TGTGCCAGTACAGTCAAAGGGACAGGTTTCACTGAAGCTTTCTTT

clone_size: -
j_call: TRBJ1-2
d_call: -
v_call: TRBV9
cdr3_aa: CASSVDGGGSYGYTF
cdr3_nt: TGTGCCAGCAGCGTAGATGGGGGAGGGTCCTATGGCTACACCTTC

clone_size: -
j_call: TRBJ1-3
d_call: -
v_call: TRBV9
cdr3_aa: CASSVTHNGRPSGNTIYF
cdr3_nt: TGTGCCAGCAGCGTAACGCATAATGGTCGGCCCTCTGGAAACACCATATATTTT

clone_size: -
j_call: TRBJ1-2
d_call: -
v_call: TRBV5-1
cdr3_aa: CAPLKETIYGYTF
cdr3_nt: TGCGCCCCCCTCAAGGAAACGATCTATGGCTACACCTTC

clone_size: -
j_call: TRBJ1-2
d_call: -
v_call: TRBV20-1
cdr3_aa: CSVDSIYGYTF
cdr3_nt: TGCAGCGTGGACAGTATCTATGGCTACACCTTC

clone_size: -
j_call: TRBJ2-7
d_call: TRBD2
v_call: TRBV7-9
cdr3_aa: CASSRTSGGFYEQYF
cdr3_nt: TGTGCCAGCAGCCGGACTAGCGGGGGTTTCTACGAGCAGTACTTC

clone_size: -
j_call: TRBJ2-5
d_call: -
v_call: TRBV7-2
cdr3_aa: CASSPVGGGAWETQYF
cdr3_nt: TGTGCCAGCAGCCCGGTAGGGGGGGGCGCTTGGGAGACCCAGTACTTC

clone_size: -
j_call: TRBJ1-1
d_call: TRBD1
v_call: TRBV7-2
cdr3_aa: CASSFDRGKVTEAFF
cdr3_nt: TGTGCCAGCAGCTTCGACAGGGGCAAGGTGACTGAAGCTTTCTTT

clone_size: -
j_call: TRBJ1-1
d_call: TRBD1
v_call: TRBV6-6
cdr3_aa: CASSQGQGVKTEAFF
cdr3_nt: TGTGCCAGCAGCCAGGGACAGGGGGTTAAGACTGAAGCTTTCTTT

clone_size: -
j_call: TRBJ1-6
d_call: TRBD1
v_call: TRBV5-4
cdr3_aa: CASSSDRARSPLHF
cdr3_nt: TGTGCCAGCAGCTCAGACAGGGCTCGTTCACCCCTCCACTTT

clone_size: once
j_call: TRBJ2-2
d_call: -
v_call: TRBV19
cdr3_aa: CATQTGTANTGELFF
cdr3_nt: TGTGCCACTCAAACCGGGACGGCGAACACCGGGGAGCTGTTTTTT

clone_size: -
j_call: TRBJ1-3
d_call: -
v_call: TRBV5-1
cdr3_aa: CASSPSLGGGSSGNTIYF
cdr3_nt: TGCGCCAGCAGCCCAAGCTTGGGTGGGGGAAGCTCTGGAAACACCATATATTTT

clone_size: -
j_call: TRBJ2-1
d_call: -
v_call: TRBV12-5
cdr3_aa: CASGLPRVADNEQFF
cdr3_nt: TGTGCTAGTGGTTTGCCCCGTGTCGCCGACAATGAGCAGTTCTTC

clone_size: -
j_call: TRBJ1-2
d_call: -
v_call: TRBV7-9
cdr3_aa: CASSLEGGQVYGYTF
cdr3_nt: TGTGCCAGCAGCTTAGAAGGAGGGCAGGTCTATGGCTACACCTTC

clone_size: -
j_call: TRBJ2-6
d_call: -
v_call: TRBV6-1
cdr3_aa: CASSADQTQAGANVLTF
cdr3_nt: TGTGCCAGCAGTGCCGACCAAACGCAGGCTGGGGCCAACGTCCTGACTTTC

clone_size: -
j_call: TRBJ1-1
d_call: TRBD1
v_call: TRBV6-5
cdr3_aa: CASSLTGVNTEAFF
cdr3_nt: TGTGCCAGCAGCCTGACAGGGGTGAACACTGAAGCTTTCTTT

clone_size: -
j_call: TRBJ1-1
d_call: -
v_call: TRBV6-2/TRBV6-3
cdr3_aa: CASSSPGLGAFF
cdr3_nt: TGTGCCAGCAGTTCGCCGGGACTGGGAGCTTTCTTT

clone_size: -
j_call: TRBJ1-2
d_call: -
v_call: TRBV28
cdr3_aa: CASNPGTADGYTF
cdr3_nt: TGTGCCAGCAATCCCGGGACTGCGGATGGCTACACCTTC

clone_size: -
j_call: TRBJ2-1
d_call: TRBD2
v_call: TRBV27
cdr3_aa: CASSFLAGEYNEQFF
cdr3_nt: TGTGCCAGCAGTTTCCTAGCGGGGGAATACAATGAGCAGTTCTTC

clone_size: once
j_call: TRBJ1-1
d_call: -
v_call: TRBV29-1
cdr3_aa: CSVVRMNTEAFF
cdr3_nt: TGCAGCGTTGTCCGGATGAACACTGAAGCTTTCTTT

clone_size: -
j_call: TRBJ1-2
d_call: -
v_call: TRBV14
cdr3_aa: CASSQVGHYGYTF
cdr3_nt: TGTGCCAGCAGCCAAGTTGGTCACTATGGCTACACCTTC

clone_size: -
j_call: TRBJ1-5
d_call: -
v_call: TRBV28
cdr3_aa: CASRVWNQPQHF
cdr3_nt: TGTGCCAGCAGGGTTTGGAATCAGCCCCAGCATTTT

clone_size: -
j_call: TRBJ1-2
d_call: -
v_call: TRBV6-5
cdr3_aa: CASSYSLGNGYTF
cdr3_nt: TGTGCCAGCAGTTACTCTTTAGGGAATGGCTACACCTTC

clone_size: -
j_call: TRBJ2-3
d_call: -
v_call: TRBV7-6
cdr3_aa: CASSLGTPSTDTQYF
cdr3_nt: TGTGCCAGCAGCTTAGGGACACCTAGCACAGATACGCAGTATTTT

clone_size: -
j_call: TRBJ1-2
d_call: TRBD1
v_call: TRBV10-3
cdr3_aa: CAISEPAGQGPIGYTF
cdr3_nt: TGTGCCATCAGTGAGCCCGCGGGACAGGGGCCTATTGGCTACACCTTC

clone_size: -
j_call: TRBJ1-1
d_call: -
v_call: TRBV12-5
cdr3_aa: CASGLVLGGANTEAFF
cdr3_nt: TGTGCTAGTGGTTTGGTACTCGGGGGGGCGAACACTGAAGCTTTCTTT

clone_size: -
j_call: TRBJ2-5
d_call: -
v_call: TRBV7-9
cdr3_aa: CASSGEPGTQYF
cdr3_nt: TGTGCCAGCAGCGGGGAGCCGGGGACCCAGTACTTC

clone_size: -
j_call: TRBJ2-3
d_call: TRBD1
v_call: TRBV7-2
cdr3_aa: CASSSLYGTGYTDTQYF
cdr3_nt: TGTGCCAGCAGCTCCCTTTATGGGACAGGATACACAGATACGCAGTATTTT

clone_size: once
j_call: TRBJ1-4
d_call: -
v_call: TRBV6-6
cdr3_aa: CASRPSGEIEKLFF
cdr3_nt: TGTGCCAGCCGTCCCTCGGGGGAAATTGAAAAACTGTTTTTT

clone_size: -
j_call: TRBJ1-2
d_call: -
v_call: TRBV11-2
cdr3_aa: CASSSHKGEGGYTF
cdr3_nt: TGTGCCAGCAGCTCCCATAAGGGGGAAGGTGGCTACACCTTC

clone_size: once
j_call: TRBJ1-2
d_call: TRBD1
v_call: TRBV11-2
cdr3_aa: CASSSPDRGEVDGYTF
cdr3_nt: TGTGCCAGCAGCTCGCCGGACAGGGGGGAAGTCGATGGCTACACCTTC

clone_size: -
j_call: TRBJ1-2
d_call: -
v_call: TRBV5-6
cdr3_aa: CASSFSGYGYTF
cdr3_nt: TGTGCCAGCAGCTTTAGTGGATATGGCTACACCTTC

clone_size: -
j_call: TRBJ1-6
d_call: -
v_call: TRBV30
cdr3_aa: CAFTRTYNSPLHF
cdr3_nt: TGTGCCTTCACCAGGACGTATAATTCACCCCTCCACTTT

clone_size: once
j_call: TRBJ2-4
d_call: -
v_call: TRBV5-1
cdr3_aa: CASSKGLPGDIQYF
cdr3_nt: TGCGCCAGCAGCAAGGGACTGCCGGGGGACATTCAGTACTTC

clone_size: -
j_call: TRBJ1-2
d_call: -
v_call: TRBV6-5
cdr3_aa: CATVRGINYGYTF
cdr3_nt: TGTGCCACCGTCAGGGGAATTAACTATGGCTACACCTTC

clone_size: -
j_call: TRBJ1-4
d_call: TRBD1
v_call: TRBV6-5
cdr3_aa: CASSKTQGAIEKLFF
cdr3_nt: TGTGCCAGCAGTAAGACACAGGGGGCTATTGAAAAACTGTTTTTT

clone_size: -
j_call: TRBJ1-3
d_call: -
v_call: TRBV4-1
cdr3_aa: CASSTLQVSGNTIYF
cdr3_nt: TGCGCCAGCAGCACCCTACAGGTATCTGGGAACACCATATATTTT

clone_size: -
j_call: TRBJ2-1
d_call: -
v_call: TRBV7-3
cdr3_aa: CASSLSSGENEQFF
cdr3_nt: TGTGCCAGCAGCTTAAGCTCGGGGGAAAATGAGCAGTTCTTC

clone_size: -
j_call: TRBJ2-7
d_call: TRBD1
v_call: TRBV20-1
cdr3_aa: CSAGDSYEQYF
cdr3_nt: TGCAGTGCTGGGGACAGCTACGAGCAGTACTTC